Below, 30 T cell receptor beta chains from the same sample are listed, as sequenced in a study of memory CD4+ T cells and cytomegalovirus serostatus (dated by TCRdb to the late 2010s). Library preparation was by the immunoSEQ multiplex PCR assay. Imported from immuneACCESS, the table was reduced by TCRdb to in-frame sequences with V and J called. These copies leave out some clones; in studies compared against another copy, an unresolved V gene accounts for under half, and the cause of the remainder is not known. This sample gives fewer than 40,000 clones in total; less than 80% of them show up just once. Less than 6% of the sample goes to the ten largest clones. A FACSAria II was used to sort memory CD4+ T cells, defined as single viable CD3+CD4+CD8-CD45RO+ cells. The sequencing input was memory CD4+ T cells from blood. These receptors came from an adult in good health and CMV-seropositive.

The chain uses TRBV7-8 and TRBJ2-3, with D perhaps TRBD1 (5 bases). CDR3 length: 14 residues. The V gene lost 1 base and the J gene lost 6 bases, with 11 bases spanning the gap. Germline V gives CDR1 SGHVS, CDR2 FQNEAQ. CDR3 protein: CASSLVGVGDTQYF. The CDR3 DNA reads as TGTGCCAGCAGCTTAGTAGGGGTGGGGGATACGCAGTATTTT.

This clone was picked up a small number of times. The chain carries TRBV6-1 and TRBJ1-5, with D maybe TRBD1 (5 bases). This CDR3 has 14 amino acids. Per the germline V gene, CDR1 is MNHNS and CDR2 is SASEGT. The V end lost 4 bases, the J end lost 6 bases, and 13 bases lay between the germline ends. The CDR3 protein is CASSAGRVPQPQHF. The CDR3, as DNA: TGTGCCAGCAGTGCCGGCAGGGTACCTCAGCCCCAGCATTTT.

V and J are TRBV19 and TRBJ2-1, with no clear D. Germline V gene data show CDR1 as LNHDA and CDR2 as SQIVND (reference sequence). The ends were cut back, 6 bases at V and 9 bases at J, with 9 bases in the middle. The CDR3 length is 11 residues. The CDR3 here is CASSDRGEQFF. In DNA form, the CDR3 reads TGTGCCAGTAGCGACCGCGGTGAGCAGTTCTTC.

The chain uses TRBV5-4 and TRBJ2-3; 10 bases match TRBD2. V shed 2 bases and J 8 bases; nucleotides not matched to a gene: 8. Germline V CDR1 and CDR2: SGHNT, YYREEE (reference sequence). The CDR3 runs to 15 residues. The CDR3 region is CASSLAGGNLATQYF. As DNA, the CDR3 is TGTGCCAGCAGCTTAGCGGGAGGGAATCTTGCTACGCAGTATTTT.

The chain links TRBV9 to TRBJ2-2; TRBD2 matches 8 bases. With 7 bases clipped from V and 1 base from J, the junction kept 3 bases outside the gene matches. The CDR3 is 14 amino acids. CDR1 and CDR2 from the germline V gene are SGDLS and YYNGEE. CDR3 sequence reads: CASRLAGNTGELFF. CDR3 bases: TGTGCCAGCCGTCTAGCGGGGAACACCGGGGAGCTGTTTTTT.

The chain uses TRBV7-2 and TRBJ2-5; D gene ambiguous. The CDR3 spans 11 residues. Trimming shortened V by 6 bases and J by 2 bases, and 4 bases separated the two germline ends. Germline V CDR1 and CDR2: SGHTA, FQGNSA. CDR3 in amino acids: CASRSQETQYF. The CDR3 DNA follows: TGTGCCAGCAGATCACAAGAGACCCAGTACTTC.

The rearrangement uses TRBV6-6 and TRBJ1-1; 8 nucleotides align to TRBD1. V lost 6 bases to trimming and J lost 8 bases; unmatched junction nucleotides: 8. The CDR3 runs to 13 residues. Germline-derived CDR1 and CDR2 are MNHNY and SVGAGI (reference sequence). The CDR3 spells CASRSPGGWEAFF. CDR3 nucleotides: TGTGCCAGCAGATCGCCAGGGGGCTGGGAAGCTTTCTTT.

The chain recombines TRBV7-3 with TRBJ2-1, with TRBD1 as a possible D gene (6 bases). Germline V gives CDR1 SGHTA, CDR2 FQGTGA. The CDR3 is 14 amino acids. V lost 5 bases and J lost 2, with 10 bases in between. The CDR3 nucleotides are TGTGCCAGCAGCCCGGACAGAACCTACAATGAGCAGTTCTTC. Amino acids: CASSPDRTYNEQFF.

This sequence joins TRBV5-4 and TRBJ2-6; possibly TRBD1 or TRBD2 for D (6 bases each). The CDR3 covers 15 residues. Trimming took 6 bases from V and 4 from J, leaving 14 bases between them. The germline V gene has CDR1 SGHNT and CDR2 YYREEE (reference sequence). CDR3 amino acids: CASNLGGPGANVLTF. The CDR3 nucleotides read TGTGCCAGCAACCTTGGGGGGCCCGGGGCCAACGTCCTGACTTTC.

This clone was detected once. The chain uses TRBV7-2 and TRBJ2-5; D is uncertain. Per the germline V gene, CDR1 is SGHTA and CDR2 is FQGNSA. V was cut by 1 base and J by 5 bases, with 14 bases left in between. The CDR3 has 15 residues. DNA of the CDR3: TGTGCCAGCAGCTTAGACAGTACGATGGTGGAGACCCAGTACTTC. Protein product: CASSLDSTMVETQYF. The full variable domain, its missing parts supplied by reference TRBV7-2 and TRBJ2-5, is GAGVSQSPSNKVTEKGKDVELRCDPISGHTALYWYRQSLGQGLEFLIYFQGNSAPDKSGLPSDRFSAERTGGSVSTLTIQRTQQEDSAVYLCASSLDSTMVETQYFGPGTRLLVL.

The chain carries TRBV6-1 and TRBJ1-2; no reliable D call. V was cut by 8 bases and J by 8 bases, with 15 bases left in between. Germline CDR1 and CDR2: MNHNS and SASEGT. The length of the CDR3 is 12 residues. The CDR3 coding sequence is TGTGCCAGCGATAGCCAGAATAACGGCTACACCTTC. Translated: CASDSQNNGYTF.

This rearrangement joins TRBV2 to TRBJ1-2, with 9 bases lining up with TRBD1. The CDR3 is 14 residues long. Germline CDR1 is SNHLY and CDR2 is FYNNEI. The V and J ends lost 2 bases and 8 bases, in that order; junction bases with no gene match: 6. The DNA for the CDR3 is TGTGCCAGCAGTGAATATACAGGGGGCGGCGGCTACACCTTC. It codes for CASSEYTGGGGYTF.

This clone was detected a few times. The CDR3 here is CASSQVGTRGSNEQFF. CDR3 nucleotide sequence: TGTGCCAGCAGCCAAGTAGGGACTAGGGGGTCCAATGAGCAGTTCTTC. The J gene is TRBJ2-1, the V gene TRBV4-2; TRBD2 matches at 8 bases. The CDR3 contains 16 residues. CDR1 is LGHNA, CDR2 YNFKEQ, per germline. V was clipped by 1 base and J by 6 bases; unmatched bases: 8.

This clone has more than one count but fewer than ten. The chain carries TRBV6-5 and TRBJ1-1, with D possibly being TRBD1 (5 bases). CDR3 length: 13 residues. The V gene lost 5 bases and the J gene lost 8 bases, with 15 bases spanning the gap. CDR1 is MNHEY, CDR2 SVGAGI, per germline. This CDR3 reads CASSIVRAGEAFF. CDR3 coding DNA: TGTGCCAGCAGTATCGTCCGGGCAGGGGAAGCTTTCTTT.

This clone was found once. The gene calls are TRBV7-8 and TRBJ2-7; D is unresolved. CDR1 SGHVS and CDR2 FQNEAQ come from the germline V gene. Deletions cut 5 bases from V and 3 bases from J, with 11 bases between. CDR3 length: 13 residues. CDR3 coding DNA: TGTGCCAGCAGCCCCTGGAGCATCTACGAGCAGTACTTC. Its translation: CASSPWSIYEQYF.

CDR3 sequence reads: CASSQGIQGGYGYTF. DNA of the CDR3: TGCGCCAGCAGCCAAGGAATACAGGGGGGCTATGGCTACACCTTC. The J gene is TRBJ1-2, the V gene TRBV4-3; TRBD1 aligns across 8 bases. The CDR3 has 15 residues. V lost 1 base to trimming and J lost 4 bases; unmatched junction nucleotides: 5. From germline, CDR1 is LGHNA and CDR2 YSLEER.

The V call is TRBV27, the J call TRBJ2-4; the D gene is possibly TRBD1 (5 bases). CDR3 length equals 16 residues. Germline CDR1 MNHEY, CDR2 SMNVEV (reference sequence). Trimming removed 4 bases from V and 2 bases from J, with 15 bases in between. CDR3 region: CASSSALRGTKNIQYF. The DNA for the CDR3 is TGTGCCAGCAGTTCCGCTTTAAGGGGAACCAAAAACATTCAGTACTTC.

The J gene is TRBJ2-2, the V gene TRBV6-5, with 7 bases that match TRBD1. V gave up 4 bases and J gave up 1 base; unmatched junction bases: 6. The CDR3 loop spans 16 amino acids. Germline lookup yields CDR1 MNHEY and CDR2 SVGAGI. The CDR3 bases are TGTGCCAGCAGTTCCCGGACAGGCTTGAACACCGGGGAGCTGTTTTTT. Translated, it gives CASSSRTGLNTGELFF.

The chain uses TRBV6-5 and TRBJ2-1, with TRBD1 identical over 7 bases. CDR3 length equals 15 residues. The germline CDR1 and CDR2 sequences are MNHEY and SVGAGI. V gave up 4 bases and J gave up 0 bases; unmatched junction bases: 3. The CDR3 DNA follows: TGTGCCAGCAGTTCGGACAGGAGCTCCTACAATGAGCAGTTCTTC. Translated: CASSSDRSSYNEQFF.

The V call is TRBV6-6, the J call TRBJ2-7; D is uncertain. Trimming removed 6 bases at V and 0 bases at J, with 12 bases between. The CDR3 runs to 14 residues. The germline V gene has CDR1 MNHNY and CDR2 SVGAGI (reference sequence). CDR3 sequence reads: CASRAPDLSYEQYF. CDR3 sequence (DNA): TGTGCCAGCAGAGCTCCGGACCTCTCCTACGAGCAGTACTTC.

This clone was detected only a few times. This sequence joins TRBV29-1 and TRBJ1-1; D may be TRBD1 (6 bases). The CDR3 extends over 11 amino acids. Germline V gene sequence: CDR1 SQVTM, CDR2 ANQGSEA. V was clipped by 7 bases and J by 8 bases, with 14 bases between them. The CDR3 DNA sequence: TGCAGCGCTTTAGACAGGCAAGAAGCTTTCTTT. Its protein product is CSALDRQEAFF.

The chain couples TRBV21-1 to TRBJ1-1. TRBV21-1 is flagged as a pseudogene. The CDR3 is made up of 13 amino acids. The CDR3 spells CASRSWGNPEAFF. The CDR3 DNA is TGTGCCAGCAGGAGCTGGGGGAACCCTGAAGCTTTCTTT.

This clone was observed a few times. The V call is TRBV5-4, the J call TRBJ2-7; 9 bases align to TRBD1. This CDR3 is built from 15 residues. Trimming took 2 bases from V and 5 from J; bases not matched to a gene: 8. Germline CDR1 reads SGHNT; CDR2 reads YYREEE (reference sequence). CDR3 sequence: CASSFSRGTGNEQYF. Here the CDR3 DNA reads TGTGCCAGCAGCTTTAGTAGGGGGACAGGGAACGAGCAGTACTTC.

The gene calls are TRBV2 and TRBJ2-5; TRBD1 or TRBD2 may be the D gene (6 bases each). Trimming removed 7 bases from V and 5 bases from J, with 11 bases in between. CDR1 is SNHLY and CDR2 is FYNNEI in the germline V gene. The CDR3 extends over 12 amino acids. CDR3 in amino acids: CASNQGRETQYF. The CDR3 region has the DNA TGTGCCAGCAATCAGGGGAGGGAGACCCAGTACTTC.

A note on this clone: Other nucleotide sequences in the sample specify the same CDR3. This sequence joins TRBV7-2 and TRBJ1-2, with unresolved D. Trimming pared 1 base from V and 0 bases from J, leaving 9 bases between. This CDR3 is built from 15 residues. Per germline, CDR1 SGHTA and CDR2 FQGNSA. Here the CDR3 reads CASSLDPEPNYGYTF. In DNA, the CDR3 is TGTGCCAGCAGCTTAGATCCGGAACCTAACTATGGCTACACCTTC.

The rearrangement joins TRBV5-4 to TRBJ1-1, with D possibly TRBD1 on 6 matching bases. Per germline, CDR1 SGHNT and CDR2 YYREEE (reference sequence). The CDR3 contains 17 residues. V was pared by 4 bases and J by 2 bases, with 21 bases between. The CDR3 region is CASSPGGLRFGNTEAFF. DNA for the CDR3: TGTGCCAGCAGCCCGGGGGGGCTTCGGTTTGGCAACACTGAAGCTTTCTTT.

The chain couples TRBV7-3 to TRBJ2-2; TRBD1 is a possible D gene (6 bases). Germline CDR1 SGHTA, CDR2 FQGTGA. The CDR3 consists of 16 residues. V was pared by 5 bases and J by 0 bases, with 13 bases between. CDR3 in amino acids: CASSPRGPTNTGELFF. Here the CDR3 DNA reads TGTGCCAGCAGCCCCAGGGGCCCTACGAACACCGGGGAGCTGTTTTTT.

This sequence joins TRBV5-6 and TRBJ2-1, with TRBD2 matching over 7 bases. V trimming: 4 bases; J trimming: 7 bases; junction bases outside the gene matches: 5. Germline V CDR1 and CDR2: SGHDT, YYEEEE. The CDR3 has 13 amino acids. In nucleotides, the CDR3 is TGTGCCAGCAGCGGTTATAGCGGGAATGAGCAGTTCTTC. Amino acid sequence: CASSGYSGNEQFF.

The J gene is TRBJ1-5, the V gene TRBV9; D is unresolved. The CDR3 totals 14 residues. V gave up 0 bases and J gave up 5 bases, with 9 bases separating them. Germline V lookup: CDR1 SGDLS, CDR2 YYNGEE. CDR3 region: CASSVGAEYQPQHF. In DNA, the CDR3 is TGTGCCAGCAGCGTAGGGGCCGAATATCAGCCCCAGCATTTT.

This rearrangement joins TRBV28 to TRBJ2-2, with D hard to call. Looked up from germline, CDR1 is MDHEN and CDR2 is SYDVKM. Trimming removed 5 bases at V and 1 base at J, with 2 bases between. This CDR3 spans 12 amino acids. The CDR3 DNA follows: TGTGCCAGCAGTCAGAACACCGGGGAGCTGTTTTTT. Encoded protein: CASSQNTGELFF.